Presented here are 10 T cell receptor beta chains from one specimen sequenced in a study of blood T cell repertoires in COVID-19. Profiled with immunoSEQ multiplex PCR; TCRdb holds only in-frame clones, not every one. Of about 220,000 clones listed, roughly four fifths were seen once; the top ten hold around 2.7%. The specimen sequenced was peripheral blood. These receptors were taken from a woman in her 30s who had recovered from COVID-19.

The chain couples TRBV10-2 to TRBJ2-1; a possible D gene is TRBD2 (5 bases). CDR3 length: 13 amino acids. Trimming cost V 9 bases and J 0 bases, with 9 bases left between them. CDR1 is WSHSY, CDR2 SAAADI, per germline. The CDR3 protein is CASFRGSYNEQFF. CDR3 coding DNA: TGCGCCAGTTTCCGGGGCTCCTACAATGAGCAGTTCTTC.

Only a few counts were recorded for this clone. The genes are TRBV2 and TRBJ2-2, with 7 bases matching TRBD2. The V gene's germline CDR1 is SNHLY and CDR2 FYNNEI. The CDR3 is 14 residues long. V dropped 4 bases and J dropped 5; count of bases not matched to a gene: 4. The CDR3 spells CASSGGRGTGELFF. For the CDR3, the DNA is TGTGCCAGCAGTGGGGGGAGGGGTACCGGGGAGCTGTTTTTT.

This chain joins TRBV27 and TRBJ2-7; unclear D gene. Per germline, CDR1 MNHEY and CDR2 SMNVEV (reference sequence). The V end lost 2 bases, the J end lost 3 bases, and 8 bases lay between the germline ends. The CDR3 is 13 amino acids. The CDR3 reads CASSLLSGYEQYF. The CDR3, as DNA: TGTGCCAGCAGTTTACTCTCGGGCTACGAGCAGTACTTC.

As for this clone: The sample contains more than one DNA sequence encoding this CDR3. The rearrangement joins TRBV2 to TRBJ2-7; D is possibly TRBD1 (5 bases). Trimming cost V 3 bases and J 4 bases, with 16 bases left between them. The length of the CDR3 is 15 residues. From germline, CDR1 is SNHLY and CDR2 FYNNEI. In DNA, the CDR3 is TGTGCCAGCAGTGATAAGGGGAAGACTTCTTACGAGCAGTACTTC. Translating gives CASSDKGKTSYEQYF.

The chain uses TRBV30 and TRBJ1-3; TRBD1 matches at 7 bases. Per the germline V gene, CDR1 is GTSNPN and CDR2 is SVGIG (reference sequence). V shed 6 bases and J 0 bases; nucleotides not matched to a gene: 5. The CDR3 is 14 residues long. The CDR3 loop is CACADRSSGNTIYF. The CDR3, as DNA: TGTGCCTGTGCGGACAGGAGCTCTGGAAACACCATATATTTT.

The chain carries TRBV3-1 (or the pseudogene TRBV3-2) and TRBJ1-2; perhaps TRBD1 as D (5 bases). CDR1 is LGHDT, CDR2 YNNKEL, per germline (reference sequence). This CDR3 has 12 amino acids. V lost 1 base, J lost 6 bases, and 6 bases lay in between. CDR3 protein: CASSQAGNGYTF. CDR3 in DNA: TGTGCCAGCAGCCAAGCAGGGAATGGCTACACCTTC.

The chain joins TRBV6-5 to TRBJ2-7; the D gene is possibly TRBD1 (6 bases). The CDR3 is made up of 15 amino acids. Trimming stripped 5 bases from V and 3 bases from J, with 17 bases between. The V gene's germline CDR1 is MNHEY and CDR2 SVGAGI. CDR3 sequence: CASSRGTNSLYEQYF. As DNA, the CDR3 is TGTGCCAGCAGTCGTGGGACAAATAGTCTCTACGAGCAGTACTTC.

The CDR3 bases are TGTGCCTGGAGTGGGGGCCTAACTAGCGGGAGTCCCGGGGAGCTGTTTTTT. Translating it yields CAWSGGLTSGSPGELFF. V usage is TRBV30 and J usage is TRBJ2-2; 11 bases match TRBD2. Germline values: CDR1 GTSNPN, CDR2 SVGIG (reference sequence). The trim removed 1 base at V and 6 bases at J, leaving 10 bases unmatched. CDR3 length equals 17 residues.

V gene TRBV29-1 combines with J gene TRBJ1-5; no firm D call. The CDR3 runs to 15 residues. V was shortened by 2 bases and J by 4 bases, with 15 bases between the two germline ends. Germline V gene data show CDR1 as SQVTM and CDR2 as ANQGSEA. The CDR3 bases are TGCAGCGTTGAAACCCAGGCGGGAGGGAATCAGCCCCAGCATTTT. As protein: CSVETQAGGNQPQHF.

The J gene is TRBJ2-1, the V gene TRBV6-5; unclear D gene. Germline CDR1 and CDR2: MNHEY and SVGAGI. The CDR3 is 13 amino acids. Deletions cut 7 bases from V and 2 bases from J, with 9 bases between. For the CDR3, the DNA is TGTGCCAGCACCAGCGTAGCCTACAATGAGCAGTTCTTC. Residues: CASTSVAYNEQFF.